A selection of T cell receptor beta chains follows, all from one sample in a study of vaccination effects on CD4 cells after COVID-19. The antigens for these receptors are not known. Repertoires were generated with immunoSEQ multiplex PCR, while TCRdb's copy carries only in-frame clones and drops some. The sample consists of approximately 70,000 clones, around three quarters of them appearing once. Sequences were derived from CD4+ T cells from PBMCs cultured with HCoV-OC43 spike peptides, sampled after COVID-19 vaccination. The origin of the receptors is a human donor who received a COVID-19 vaccine. Both conserved end residues are part of each CDR3. The order of the fields is D gene, clone size, J gene, V gene, CDR3 protein, CDR3 DNA. A D gene is named only where the DNA matches it firmly. Expanded clones are given a class, and other clones once, few, many or no size at all.

d_call: TRBD1; clone_size: NA; j_call: TRBJ1-4; v_call: TRBV2; cdr3_aa: CASSAKQGAISEKLFF; cdr3_nt: TGTGCCAGCAGTGCGAAACAGGGGGCTATTAGTGAAAAACTGTTTTTT
d_call: NA; clone_size: NA; j_call: TRBJ1-3; v_call: TRBV5-4; cdr3_aa: CASSQDSGPGNTIYF; cdr3_nt: TGTGCCAGCAGCCAAGACAGTGGACCTGGAAACACCATATATTTT
d_call: TRBD2; clone_size: NA; j_call: TRBJ2-3; v_call: TRBV30; cdr3_aa: CAWSVGGATDTQYF; cdr3_nt: TGTGCCTGGAGCGTCGGGGGGGCGACAGATACGCAGTATTTT
d_call: TRBD1; clone_size: NA; j_call: TRBJ2-5; v_call: TRBV12-5; cdr3_aa: CASGLQLTGGQETQYF; cdr3_nt: TGTGCTAGTGGTTTACAACTTACAGGGGGTCAAGAGACCCAGTACTTC
d_call: NA; clone_size: NA; j_call: TRBJ2-3; v_call: TRBV6-1; cdr3_aa: CASSEALQGTYTQYF; cdr3_nt: TGTGCCAGCAGTGAAGCGCTTCAAGGAACCTACACGCAGTATTTT
d_call: NA; clone_size: NA; j_call: TRBJ1-5; v_call: TRBV6-5; cdr3_aa: CASSYDSNQPQHF; cdr3_nt: TGTGCCAGCAGTTACGATAGCAATCAGCCCCAGCATTTT
d_call: NA; clone_size: NA; j_call: TRBJ1-6; v_call: TRBV27; cdr3_aa: CASRLDSPSSTLHF; cdr3_nt: TGTGCCAGCAGACTCGACAGCCCCTCTTCGACCCTCCACTTT
d_call: NA; clone_size: NA; j_call: TRBJ1-2; v_call: TRBV30; cdr3_aa: CAWRMTGGYTF; cdr3_nt: TGTGCCTGGAGGATGACCGGGGGCTACACCTTC
d_call: NA; clone_size: NA; j_call: TRBJ2-6; v_call: TRBV28; cdr3_aa: CASTPRQNSGANVLTF; cdr3_nt: TGTGCCAGCACCCCTCGGCAAAATTCTGGGGCCAACGTCCTGACTTTC
d_call: TRBD2; clone_size: NA; j_call: TRBJ2-3; v_call: TRBV7-2; cdr3_aa: CASSLVAGSIGDTQYF; cdr3_nt: TGTGCCAGCAGCTTAGTAGCGGGGTCAATTGGAGATACGCAGTATTTT
d_call: NA; clone_size: NA; j_call: TRBJ2-1; v_call: TRBV6-2/TRBV6-3; cdr3_aa: CASSYGPGTLRNEQFF; cdr3_nt: TGTGCCAGCAGTTACGGACCCGGGACCCTTAGGAATGAGCAGTTCTTC
d_call: NA; clone_size: few; j_call: TRBJ1-2; v_call: TRBV2; cdr3_aa: CASSGSANYGYTF; cdr3_nt: TGTGCCAGCAGTGGGTCAGCTAACTATGGCTACACCTTC
d_call: TRBD1; clone_size: NA; j_call: TRBJ1-3; v_call: TRBV5-1; cdr3_aa: CASSWGQTNSGNTIYF; cdr3_nt: TGCGCCAGCAGCTGGGGACAGACCAACTCTGGAAACACCATATATTTT
d_call: NA; clone_size: NA; j_call: TRBJ1-1; v_call: TRBV7-6; cdr3_aa: CASSSPGTEAFF; cdr3_nt: TGTGCCAGCAGCTCCCCGGGGACTGAAGCTTTCTTT
d_call: NA; clone_size: NA; j_call: TRBJ1-2; v_call: TRBV20-1; cdr3_aa: CSASQGTTYGYTF; cdr3_nt: TGCAGTGCTAGTCAGGGGACAACCTATGGCTACACCTTC
d_call: TRBD1; clone_size: few; j_call: TRBJ2-4; v_call: TRBV5-1; cdr3_aa: CASRQGAGNIQYF; cdr3_nt: TGCGCCAGCAGGCAGGGGGCTGGAAACATTCAGTACTTC
d_call: NA; clone_size: NA; j_call: TRBJ2-2; v_call: TRBV7-3; cdr3_aa: CASISFPGELFF; cdr3_nt: TGTGCCAGCATCTCCTTCCCCGGGGAGCTGTTTTTT
d_call: TRBD1; clone_size: NA; j_call: TRBJ1-5; v_call: TRBV24-1; cdr3_aa: CATSGGQGNNQPQHF; cdr3_nt: TGTGCCACCAGTGGGGGACAGGGAAACAATCAGCCCCAGCATTTT
d_call: NA; clone_size: NA; j_call: TRBJ1-1; v_call: TRBV7-8; cdr3_aa: CASSLLGDEAFF; cdr3_nt: TGTGCCAGCAGCTTATTGGGGGACGAAGCTTTCTTT
d_call: TRBD1; clone_size: NA; j_call: TRBJ1-1; v_call: TRBV4-3; cdr3_aa: CASSQGRGTGRTEAFF; cdr3_nt: TGCGCCAGCAGCCAAGGTAGAGGGACAGGGAGGACTGAAGCTTTCTTT
d_call: TRBD1; clone_size: NA; j_call: TRBJ1-2; v_call: TRBV9; cdr3_aa: CASSSQGGGPYGYTF; cdr3_nt: TGTGCCAGCAGCTCCCAAGGAGGGGGCCCTTATGGCTACACCTTC
d_call: TRBD2; clone_size: NA; j_call: TRBJ2-3; v_call: TRBV27; cdr3_aa: CASSLSGGAPDTQYF; cdr3_nt: TGTGCCAGCAGTTTAAGCGGGGGGGCACCAGATACGCAGTATTTT
d_call: NA; clone_size: NA; j_call: TRBJ1-2; v_call: TRBV5-1; cdr3_aa: CASSSAREIYGYTF; cdr3_nt: TGCGCCAGCAGCTCAGCACGGGAGATCTATGGCTACACCTTC
d_call: NA; clone_size: NA; j_call: TRBJ1-2; v_call: TRBV6-1; cdr3_aa: CASSEGYGYTF; cdr3_nt: TGTGCCAGCAGTGAAGGCTATGGCTACACCTTC
d_call: NA; clone_size: NA; j_call: TRBJ1-5; v_call: TRBV20-1; cdr3_aa: CSASAGGQPQHF; cdr3_nt: TGCAGTGCTAGTGCCGGTGGTCAGCCCCAGCATTTT
d_call: TRBD2; clone_size: once; j_call: TRBJ2-3; v_call: TRBV6-1; cdr3_aa: CASSELIGTSPLSTDTQYF; cdr3_nt: TGTGCCAGCAGTGAACTTATTGGGACTAGCCCTCTTAGCACAGATACGCAGTATTTT
d_call: NA; clone_size: few; j_call: TRBJ1-2; v_call: TRBV30; cdr3_aa: CAWRRSDLNGYTF; cdr3_nt: TGTGCCTGGAGAAGATCGGATCTCAATGGCTACACCTTC
d_call: NA; clone_size: NA; j_call: TRBJ1-1; v_call: TRBV3-1/TRBV3-2; cdr3_aa: CASSQVPQGGNTEAFF; cdr3_nt: TGTGCCAGCAGCCAAGTCCCCCAGGGCGGGAACACTGAAGCTTTCTTT
d_call: NA; clone_size: NA; j_call: TRBJ2-1; v_call: TRBV3-1/TRBV3-2; cdr3_aa: CASSQMNFDNEQFF; cdr3_nt: TGTGCCAGCAGCCAGATGAACTTCGACAATGAGCAGTTCTTC
d_call: TRBD2; clone_size: NA; j_call: TRBJ2-1; v_call: TRBV7-2; cdr3_aa: CASSLGASGGVLNEQFF; cdr3_nt: TGTGCCAGCAGCTTAGGGGCTAGCGGGGGGGTATTGAATGAGCAGTTCTTC
d_call: NA; clone_size: NA; j_call: TRBJ2-5; v_call: TRBV7-2; cdr3_aa: CASSEGKQGTLMETQYF; cdr3_nt: TGTGCCAGCAGCGAGGGGAAACAGGGTACCCTTATGGAGACCCAGTACTTC
d_call: NA; clone_size: NA; j_call: TRBJ1-5; v_call: TRBV6-6; cdr3_aa: CASSYSSADSNQPQHF; cdr3_nt: TGTGCCAGCAGTTACTCGAGTGCAGATAGCAATCAGCCCCAGCATTTT
d_call: NA; clone_size: NA; j_call: TRBJ1-1; v_call: TRBV27; cdr3_aa: CASRTDRRTEAFF; cdr3_nt: TGTGCCAGCAGGACCGATCGAAGGACTGAAGCTTTCTTT
d_call: TRBD1; clone_size: NA; j_call: TRBJ1-5; v_call: TRBV19; cdr3_aa: CASTGQLSNQPQHF; cdr3_nt: TGTGCCAGTACGGGACAGCTTAGCAATCAGCCCCAGCATTTT
d_call: NA; clone_size: few; j_call: TRBJ1-1; v_call: TRBV7-9; cdr3_aa: CASSSTSNRAAEAFF; cdr3_nt: TGTGCCAGCAGCTCCACCTCCAACAGGGCTGCTGAAGCTTTCTTT
d_call: TRBD1; clone_size: NA; j_call: TRBJ1-1; v_call: TRBV5-1; cdr3_aa: CASSLTAVPGQGAWTEAFF; cdr3_nt: TGCGCCAGCAGCTTGACCGCCGTCCCGGGACAGGGGGCGTGGACTGAAGCTTTCTTT
d_call: NA; clone_size: NA; j_call: TRBJ1-1; v_call: TRBV5-4; cdr3_aa: CASRTAKTVDTEAFF; cdr3_nt: TGTGCCAGCAGGACCGCTAAAACAGTGGACACTGAAGCTTTCTTT
d_call: NA; clone_size: NA; j_call: TRBJ1-3; v_call: TRBV19; cdr3_aa: CASTTREGRSNTIYF; cdr3_nt: TGTGCCAGTACCACTCGAGAGGGACGATCAAACACCATATATTTT
d_call: NA; clone_size: NA; j_call: TRBJ1-5; v_call: TRBV30; cdr3_aa: CAWNKGQDQPQHF; cdr3_nt: TGTGCCTGGAACAAGGGACAAGATCAGCCCCAGCATTTT
d_call: TRBD2; clone_size: NA; j_call: TRBJ2-2; v_call: TRBV6-2/TRBV6-3; cdr3_aa: CASSSRGGLGTGELFF; cdr3_nt: TGTGCCAGCAGCTCGCGGGGGGGCCTAGGCACCGGGGAGCTGTTTTTT
d_call: NA; clone_size: few; j_call: TRBJ2-1; v_call: TRBV12-5; cdr3_aa: CASGLGSILSYNEQFF; cdr3_nt: TGTGCTAGTGGTTTGGGGAGCATACTATCCTACAATGAGCAGTTCTTC
d_call: NA; clone_size: NA; j_call: TRBJ2-5; v_call: TRBV25-1; cdr3_aa: CASSEPNGETQYF; cdr3_nt: TGTGCCAGCAGTGAACCCAACGGGGAGACCCAGTACTTC
d_call: TRBD1; clone_size: NA; j_call: TRBJ2-3; v_call: TRBV7-3; cdr3_aa: CASSRQGAIGTDTQYF; cdr3_nt: TGTGCCAGCAGCAGACAGGGGGCGATCGGGACAGATACGCAGTATTTT
d_call: NA; clone_size: NA; j_call: TRBJ2-1; v_call: TRBV7-9; cdr3_aa: CASSATTSSEQFF; cdr3_nt: TGTGCCAGCAGCGCAACCACTAGTTCTGAGCAGTTCTTC
d_call: TRBD1; clone_size: NA; j_call: TRBJ1-1; v_call: TRBV5-1; cdr3_aa: CASSGDRVGAEAFF; cdr3_nt: TGCGCCAGCAGCGGAGACAGGGTCGGGGCTGAAGCTTTCTTT
d_call: TRBD1; clone_size: NA; j_call: TRBJ2-1; v_call: TRBV10-3; cdr3_aa: CAISATTGGSYNEQFF; cdr3_nt: TGTGCCATCAGTGCAACTACAGGGGGCTCCTACAATGAGCAGTTCTTC
d_call: NA; clone_size: NA; j_call: TRBJ1-5; v_call: TRBV2; cdr3_aa: CASSEVDRASQHF; cdr3_nt: TGTGCCAGCAGTGAAGTGGACCGCGCGAGCCAGCATTTT
d_call: TRBD2; clone_size: NA; j_call: TRBJ2-4; v_call: TRBV2; cdr3_aa: CASRVTSGDTKQYF; cdr3_nt: TGTGCCAGCAGAGTGACTAGCGGGGACACCAAACAGTACTTC
d_call: NA; clone_size: NA; j_call: TRBJ2-5; v_call: TRBV6-6; cdr3_aa: CASAVRETQYF; cdr3_nt: TGTGCCAGCGCGGTTCGTGAGACCCAGTACTTC
d_call: TRBD1; clone_size: NA; j_call: TRBJ1-5; v_call: TRBV6-6; cdr3_aa: CASSGQGANQPQHF; cdr3_nt: TGTGCCAGCAGTGGACAGGGGGCTAATCAGCCCCAGCATTTT
d_call: TRBD1; clone_size: NA; j_call: TRBJ2-5; v_call: TRBV5-1; cdr3_aa: CASSLAGRTGKRLVVWWETQYF; cdr3_nt: TGCGCCAGCAGCTTGGCCGGAAGGACAGGGAAGCGGCTAGTGGTATGGTGGGAGACCCAGTACTTC